The clone carrying this TCR beta chain was seen only a few times. Its antigen is not identified. Those who served as multiple sclerosis controls were treatment-naive patients with stable or active relapsing-remitting disease. An input of about 0.45 to 1 ug of RNA was subjected to reverse transcription using random hexamers. Multiplex PCR with immunoSEQ amplified the TCR beta CDR3 across 54 Vbeta and 13 Jbeta. TCRdb recomputed calls from the immunoSEQ multiplex PCR reads with MiXCR, one row per CDR3 protein. The sample lists a few hundred thousand distinct CDR3 sequences; 85% to 90% were seen once. This entry comes from a study of CD8 T cells in Susac syndrome. Study results and caveats: Regarding the TCR sequencing and HLA analysis, the study admitted that a relatively small number of individuals were involved.

The CDR3 has 13 amino acids. V dropped 5 bases and J dropped 5 bases, with 13 bases sitting between them. The sequencing input was CD8+ T cells from PBMCs. V is TRBV12-3 or TRBV12-4 and J is TRBJ2-7; either TRBD1 or TRBD2 may supply D (5 bases each). This TCR was sampled from a human donor with multiple sclerosis. CDR3: CASSDGTANEQYF. As DNA, the CDR3 is TGTGCCAGCAGTGATGGGACGGCGAACGAGCAGTACTTC.